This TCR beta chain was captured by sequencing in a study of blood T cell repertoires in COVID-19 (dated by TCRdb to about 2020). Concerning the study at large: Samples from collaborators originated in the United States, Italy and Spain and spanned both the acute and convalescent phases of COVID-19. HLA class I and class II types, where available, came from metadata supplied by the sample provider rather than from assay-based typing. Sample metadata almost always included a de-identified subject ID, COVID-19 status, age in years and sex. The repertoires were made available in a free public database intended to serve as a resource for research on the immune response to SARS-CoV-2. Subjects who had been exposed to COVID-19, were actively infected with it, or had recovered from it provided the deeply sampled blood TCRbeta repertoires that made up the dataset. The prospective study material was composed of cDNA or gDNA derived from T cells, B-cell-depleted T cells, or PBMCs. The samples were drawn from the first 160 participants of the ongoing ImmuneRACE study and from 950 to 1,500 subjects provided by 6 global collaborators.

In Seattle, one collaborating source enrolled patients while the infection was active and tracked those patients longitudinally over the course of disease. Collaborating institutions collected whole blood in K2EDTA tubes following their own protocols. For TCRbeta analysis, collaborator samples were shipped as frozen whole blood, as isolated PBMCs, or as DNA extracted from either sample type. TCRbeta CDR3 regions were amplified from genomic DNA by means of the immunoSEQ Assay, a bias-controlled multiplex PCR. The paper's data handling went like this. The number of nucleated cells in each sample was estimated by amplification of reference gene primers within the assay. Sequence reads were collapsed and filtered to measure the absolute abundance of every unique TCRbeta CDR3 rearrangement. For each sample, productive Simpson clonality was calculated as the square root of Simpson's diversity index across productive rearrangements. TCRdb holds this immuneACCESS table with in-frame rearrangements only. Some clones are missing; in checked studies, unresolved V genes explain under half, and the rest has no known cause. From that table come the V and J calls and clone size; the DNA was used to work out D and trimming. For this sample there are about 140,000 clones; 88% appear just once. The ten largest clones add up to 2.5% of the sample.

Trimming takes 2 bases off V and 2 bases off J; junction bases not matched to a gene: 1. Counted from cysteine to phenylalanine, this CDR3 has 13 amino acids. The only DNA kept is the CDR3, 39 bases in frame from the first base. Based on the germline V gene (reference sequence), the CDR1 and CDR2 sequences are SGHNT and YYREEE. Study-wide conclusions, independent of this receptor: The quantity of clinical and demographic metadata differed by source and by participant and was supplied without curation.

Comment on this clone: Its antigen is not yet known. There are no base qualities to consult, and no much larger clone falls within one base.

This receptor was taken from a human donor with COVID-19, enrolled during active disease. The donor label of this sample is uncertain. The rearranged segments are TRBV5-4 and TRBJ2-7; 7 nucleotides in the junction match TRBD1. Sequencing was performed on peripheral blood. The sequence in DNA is TGTGCCAGCAGCTTCGGACAGGCCTACGAGCAGTACTTC. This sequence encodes CASSFGQAYEQYF.